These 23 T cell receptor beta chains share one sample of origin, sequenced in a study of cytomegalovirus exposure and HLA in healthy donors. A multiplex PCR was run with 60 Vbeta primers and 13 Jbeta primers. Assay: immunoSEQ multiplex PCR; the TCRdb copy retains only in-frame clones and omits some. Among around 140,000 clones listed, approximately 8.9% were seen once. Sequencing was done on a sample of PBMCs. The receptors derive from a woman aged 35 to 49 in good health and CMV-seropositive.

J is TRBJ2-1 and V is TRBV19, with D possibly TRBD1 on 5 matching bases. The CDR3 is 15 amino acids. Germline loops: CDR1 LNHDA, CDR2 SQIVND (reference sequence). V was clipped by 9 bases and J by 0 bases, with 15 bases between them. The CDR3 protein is CASSTVLSSYNEQFF. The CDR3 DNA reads TGTGCCAGCTCGACAGTTTTAAGCTCCTACAATGAGCAGTTCTTC.

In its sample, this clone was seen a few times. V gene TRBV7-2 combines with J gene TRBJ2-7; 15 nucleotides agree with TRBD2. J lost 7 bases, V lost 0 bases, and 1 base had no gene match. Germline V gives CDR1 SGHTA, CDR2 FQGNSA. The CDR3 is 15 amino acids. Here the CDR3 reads CASSLAGLAGGEQYF. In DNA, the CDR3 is TGTGCCAGCAGCTTAGCGGGACTAGCGGGGGGAGAGCAGTACTTC.

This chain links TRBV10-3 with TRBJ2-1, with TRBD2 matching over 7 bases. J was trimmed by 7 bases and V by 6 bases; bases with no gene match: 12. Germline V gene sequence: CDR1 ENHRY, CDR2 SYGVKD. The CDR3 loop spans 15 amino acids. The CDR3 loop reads CAIRGYRGDGNEQFF. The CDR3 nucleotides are TGTGCCATCAGGGGCTACCGGGGGGACGGAAATGAGCAGTTCTTC.

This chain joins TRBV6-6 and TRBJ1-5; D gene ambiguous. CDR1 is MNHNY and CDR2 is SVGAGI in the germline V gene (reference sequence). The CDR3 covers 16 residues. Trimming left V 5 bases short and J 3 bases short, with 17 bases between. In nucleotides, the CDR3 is TGTGCCAGCAGTGCTACCTGGCAGGTCTACAATCAGCCCCAGCATTTT. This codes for CASSATWQVYNQPQHF.

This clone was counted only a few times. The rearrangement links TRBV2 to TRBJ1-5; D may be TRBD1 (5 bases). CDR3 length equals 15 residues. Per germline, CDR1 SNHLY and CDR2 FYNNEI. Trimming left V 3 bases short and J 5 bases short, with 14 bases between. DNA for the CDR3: TGTGCCAGCAGTGATCGTCGGCAGGGCTATCAGCCCCAGCATTTT. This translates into CASSDRRQGYQPQHF. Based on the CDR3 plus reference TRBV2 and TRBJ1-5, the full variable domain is EPEVTQTPSHQVTQMGQEVILRCVPISNHLYFYWYRQILGQKVEFLVSFYNNEISEKSEIFDDQFSVERPDGSNFTLKIRSTKLEDSAMYFCASSDRRQGYQPQHFGDGTRLSIL.

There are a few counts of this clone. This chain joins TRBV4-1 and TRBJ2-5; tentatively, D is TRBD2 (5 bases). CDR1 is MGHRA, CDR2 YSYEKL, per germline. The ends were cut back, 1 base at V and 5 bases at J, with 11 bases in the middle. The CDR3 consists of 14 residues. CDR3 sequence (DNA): TGCGCCAGCAGCCAAGCCCGGGGAATGGAGACCCAGTACTTC. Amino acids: CASSQARGMETQYF.

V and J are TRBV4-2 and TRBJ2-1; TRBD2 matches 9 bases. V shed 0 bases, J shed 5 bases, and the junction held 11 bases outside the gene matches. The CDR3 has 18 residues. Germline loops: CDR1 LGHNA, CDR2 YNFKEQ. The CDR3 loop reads CASSQDPGGAGGNNEQFF. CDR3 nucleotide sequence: TGTGCCAGCAGCCAAGACCCGGGCGGAGCGGGGGGAAACAATGAGCAGTTCTTC.

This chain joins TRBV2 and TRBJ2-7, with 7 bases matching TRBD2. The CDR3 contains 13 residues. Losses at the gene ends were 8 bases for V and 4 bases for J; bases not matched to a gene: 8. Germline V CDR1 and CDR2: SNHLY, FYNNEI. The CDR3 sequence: CASQRGLLYEQYF. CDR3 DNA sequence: TGTGCCAGCCAGCGGGGCCTACTTTACGAGCAGTACTTC.

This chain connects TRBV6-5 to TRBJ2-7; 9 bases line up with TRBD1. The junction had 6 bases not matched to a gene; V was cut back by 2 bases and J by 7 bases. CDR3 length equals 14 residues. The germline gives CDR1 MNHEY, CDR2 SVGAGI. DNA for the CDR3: TGTGCCAGCAGTTACCCCTCCGGGACAGGGGAGCAGTACTTC. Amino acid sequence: CASSYPSGTGEQYF.

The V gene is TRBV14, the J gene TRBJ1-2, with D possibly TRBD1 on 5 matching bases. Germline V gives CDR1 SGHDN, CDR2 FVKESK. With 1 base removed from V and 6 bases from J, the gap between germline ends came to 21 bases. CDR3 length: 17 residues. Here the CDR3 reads CASSQVGSNRQPNGYTF. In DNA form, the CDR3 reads TGTGCCAGCAGCCAAGTGGGAAGCAATAGACAGCCTAATGGCTACACCTTC.

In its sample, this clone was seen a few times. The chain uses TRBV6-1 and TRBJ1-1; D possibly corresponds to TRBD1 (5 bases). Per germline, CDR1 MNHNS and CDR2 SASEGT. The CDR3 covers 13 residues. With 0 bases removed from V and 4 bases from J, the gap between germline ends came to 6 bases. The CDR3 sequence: CASSEAQGTEAFF. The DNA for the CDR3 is TGTGCCAGCAGTGAAGCCCAGGGCACTGAAGCTTTCTTT.

The CDR3 is CASSSTENYGYTF. The CDR3 region has the DNA TGTGCCAGCAGCTCGACAGAGAACTATGGCTACACCTTC. The chain uses TRBV7-9 and TRBJ1-2; a weak D match, TRBD1 (5 bases). The CDR3 consists of 13 residues. Germline CDR1 and CDR2: SEHNR and FQNEAQ (reference sequence). V lost 4 bases and J lost 2, with 8 bases in between.

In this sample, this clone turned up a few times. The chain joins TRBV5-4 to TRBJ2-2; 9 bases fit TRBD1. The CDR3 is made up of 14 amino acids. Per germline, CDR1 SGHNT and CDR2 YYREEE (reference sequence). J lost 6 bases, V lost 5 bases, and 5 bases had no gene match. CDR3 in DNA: TGTGCCAGCAGTCGGGACAGGGAGCCCGGGGAGCTGTTTTTT. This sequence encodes CASSRDREPGELFF.

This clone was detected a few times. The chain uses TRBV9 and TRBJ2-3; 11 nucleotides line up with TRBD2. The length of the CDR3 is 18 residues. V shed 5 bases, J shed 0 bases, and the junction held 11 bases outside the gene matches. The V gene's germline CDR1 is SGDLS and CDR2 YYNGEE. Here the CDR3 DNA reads TGTGCCAGCAGTACAACTAGCGGGGGCGACGTGAGCACAGATACGCAGTATTTT. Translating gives CASSTTSGGDVSTDTQYF.

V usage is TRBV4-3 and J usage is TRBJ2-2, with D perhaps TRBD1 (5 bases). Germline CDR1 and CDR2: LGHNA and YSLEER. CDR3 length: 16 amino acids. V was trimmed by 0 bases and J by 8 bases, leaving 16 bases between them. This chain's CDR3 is CASSQDRQGAIGELFF. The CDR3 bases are TGCGCCAGCAGCCAAGATCGGCAGGGTGCCATTGGGGAGCTGTTTTTT.

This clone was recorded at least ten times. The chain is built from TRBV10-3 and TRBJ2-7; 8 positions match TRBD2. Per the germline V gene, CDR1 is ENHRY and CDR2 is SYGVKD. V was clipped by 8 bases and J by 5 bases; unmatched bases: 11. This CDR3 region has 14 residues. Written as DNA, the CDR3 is TGTGCCATCGCCAGCCTCGGGGGGGACGACGAGCAGTACTTC. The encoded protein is CAIASLGGDDEQYF.

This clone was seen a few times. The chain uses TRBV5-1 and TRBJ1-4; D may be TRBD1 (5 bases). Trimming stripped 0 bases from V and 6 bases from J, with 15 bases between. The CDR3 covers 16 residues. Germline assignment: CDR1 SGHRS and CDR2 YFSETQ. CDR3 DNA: TGCGCCAGCAGCTTGGCCGGGACTAGCGGCGATGAAAAACTGTTTTTT. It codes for CASSLAGTSGDEKLFF.

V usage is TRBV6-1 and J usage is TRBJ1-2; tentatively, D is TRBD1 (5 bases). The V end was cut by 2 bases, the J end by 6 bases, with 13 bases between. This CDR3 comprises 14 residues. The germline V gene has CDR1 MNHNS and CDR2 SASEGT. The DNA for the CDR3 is TGTGCCAGCAGTGAATACCAGGGATCTGATGGCTACACCTTC. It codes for CASSEYQGSDGYTF.

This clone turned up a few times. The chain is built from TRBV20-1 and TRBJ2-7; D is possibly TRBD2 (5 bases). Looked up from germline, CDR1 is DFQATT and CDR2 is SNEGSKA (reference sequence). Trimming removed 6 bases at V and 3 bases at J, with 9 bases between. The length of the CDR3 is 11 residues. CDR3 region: CSASRDYEQYF. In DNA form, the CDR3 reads TGCAGTGCAAGCCGGGACTACGAGCAGTACTTC.

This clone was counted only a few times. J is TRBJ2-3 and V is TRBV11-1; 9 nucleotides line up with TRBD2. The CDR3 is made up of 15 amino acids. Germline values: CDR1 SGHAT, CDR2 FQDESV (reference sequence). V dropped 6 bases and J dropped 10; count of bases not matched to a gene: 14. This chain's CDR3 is CASRLTGAGGSAQYF. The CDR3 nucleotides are TGTGCCAGCAGGCTAACGGGGGCGGGAGGGTCTGCGCAGTATTTT.

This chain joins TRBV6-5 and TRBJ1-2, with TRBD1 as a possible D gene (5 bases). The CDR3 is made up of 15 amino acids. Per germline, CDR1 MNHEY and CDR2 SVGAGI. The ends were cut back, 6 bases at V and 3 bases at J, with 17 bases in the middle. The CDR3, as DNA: TGTGCCAGCAGCCCCGGACAAGGGCTTCACTATGGCTACACCTTC. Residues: CASSPGQGLHYGYTF.

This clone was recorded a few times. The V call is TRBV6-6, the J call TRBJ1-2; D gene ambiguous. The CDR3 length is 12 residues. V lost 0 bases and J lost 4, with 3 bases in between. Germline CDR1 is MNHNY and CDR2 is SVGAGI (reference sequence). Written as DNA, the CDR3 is TGTGCCAGCAGTTACTCGAGCTATGGCTACACCTTC. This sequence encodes CASSYSSYGYTF.

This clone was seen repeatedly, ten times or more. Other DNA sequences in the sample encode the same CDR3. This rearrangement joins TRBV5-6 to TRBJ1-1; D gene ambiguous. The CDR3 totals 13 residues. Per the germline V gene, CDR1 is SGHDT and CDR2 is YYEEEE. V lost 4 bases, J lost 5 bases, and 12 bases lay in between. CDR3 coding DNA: TGTGCCAGCAGCCCTTCGACGGGAACTGAAGCTTTCTTT. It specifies CASSPSTGTEAFF.